The 15 T cell receptor beta chains below come from one sample, sequenced in a study of T cells in pancreatic ductal adenocarcinoma. Surgery without prior neoadjuvant therapy was the treatment of the selected pancreatic ductal adenocarcinoma patients. Sequencing was performed with immunoSEQ multiplex PCR; in TCRdb, only in-frame clones are kept and a portion is missing. This repertoire shows roughly 16,000 clones, roughly 90% found once; its top ten account for approximately 1%. The sample was PBMCs. The source is a human donor with pancreatic ductal adenocarcinoma.

This clone was detected only a few times. The chain combines TRBV28 with TRBJ2-5; 12 bases are a match to TRBD1. V lost 1 base to trimming and J lost 5 bases; unmatched junction nucleotides: 8. Germline V gene sequence: CDR1 MDHEN, CDR2 SYDVKM. This CDR3 spans 17 amino acids. The CDR3 loop is CASSLSWGQGAEETQYF. CDR3 nucleotide sequence: TGTGCCAGCAGTTTATCGTGGGGACAGGGGGCAGAGGAGACCCAGTACTTC. Complete variable domain (other parts from reference TRBV28 and TRBJ2-5): DVKVTQSSRYLVKRTGEKVFLECVQDMDHENMFWYRQDPGLGLRLIYFSYDVKMKEKGDIPEGYSVSREKKERFSLILESASTNQTSMYLCASSLSWGQGAEETQYFGPGTRLLVL.

The genes are TRBV10-3 and TRBJ1-2; 8 nucleotides line up with TRBD1. The V gene end was trimmed by 11 bases and the J gene end by 4 bases; junction bases not matched to a gene: 9. This CDR3 contains 13 residues. Germline lookup yields CDR1 ENHRY and CDR2 SYGVKD. Here the CDR3 reads CASGGTGAYGYTF. CDR3 DNA: TGTGCCTCCGGGGGGACAGGCGCCTATGGCTACACCTTC.

The chain has TRBV7-3 and TRBJ2-7; a weak D match, TRBD2 (7 bases). The CDR3 has 16 residues. V lost 2 bases, J lost 1 base, and 15 bases lay in between. In germline, CDR1 is SGHTA, CDR2 FQGTGA. The CDR3 loop reads CASSLLGARGSYEQYF. The CDR3 coding sequence is TGTGCCAGCAGCTTACTGGGGGCGCGGGGGTCCTACGAGCAGTACTTC. The variable domain in full, completed from reference TRBV7-3 and TRBJ2-7, reads GAGVSQTPSNKVTEKGKYVELRCDPISGHTALYWYRQSLGQGPEFLIYFQGTGAADDSGLPNDRFFAVRPEGSVSTLKIQRTERGDSAVYLCASSLLGARGSYEQYFGPGTRLTVT.

The chain joins TRBV7-2 to TRBJ2-4; 8 positions match TRBD2. Germline V gene lookup returns CDR1 SGHTA and CDR2 FQGNSA. With 2 bases clipped from V and 6 bases from J, the junction kept 12 bases outside the gene matches. This CDR3 spans 17 amino acids. The CDR3 DNA reads TGTGCCAGCAGCTTACATTCCGGGGGGGCAGGTGGAAACATTCAGTACTTC. Its protein product is CASSLHSGGAGGNIQYF.

Here the CDR3 DNA reads TGTGCCAGCAGCTTGGGCGGGGACGGACGCTATGGCTACACCTTC. It yields the protein CASSLGGDGRYGYTF. This chain links TRBV5-6 with TRBJ1-2, with a weak D call TRBD1 (5 bases). With 0 bases removed from V and 4 bases from J, the gap between germline ends came to 13 bases. Germline V lookup: CDR1 SGHDT, CDR2 YYEEEE. The CDR3 is 15 amino acids. Complete variable domain (other parts from reference TRBV5-6 and TRBJ1-2): DAGVTQSPTHLIKTRGQQVTLRCSPKSGHDTVSWYQQALGQGPQFIFQYYEEEERQRGNFPDRFSGHQFPNYSSELNVNALLLGDSALYLCASSLGGDGRYGYTFGSGTRLTVV.

V is TRBV10-3 and J is TRBJ1-1; D is undetermined. Trimming took 0 bases from V and 1 from J, leaving 3 bases between them. The CDR3 spans 13 residues. Per germline, CDR1 ENHRY and CDR2 SYGVKD. CDR3 DNA: TGTGCCATCAGTGAGTCGAGGAACACTGAAGCTTTCTTT. Its translation: CAISESRNTEAFF.

The chain couples TRBV30 to TRBJ1-2; D gene unclear. Germline V gene data show CDR1 as GTSNPN and CDR2 as SVGIG (reference sequence). The CDR3 runs to 13 residues. Trimming removed 0 bases at V and 8 bases at J, with 13 bases between. The CDR3 is CAWSVGISGGYTF. The CDR3 DNA is TGTGCCTGGAGTGTCGGTATTTCGGGAGGCTACACCTTC.

CDR3 in amino acids: CAINGGASNEQFF. CDR3 DNA: TGTGCCATCAACGGGGGGGCCTCGAATGAGCAGTTCTTC. The chain employs TRBV10-3 and TRBJ2-1; 8 bases agree with TRBD2. Germline CDR1 and CDR2: ENHRY and SYGVKD. CDR3 size: 13 residues. The ends lost 7 bases at V and 7 bases at J; junction bases unmatched: 6.

The chain uses TRBV11-2 and TRBJ2-5; a weak D match, TRBD2 (6 bases). Germline values: CDR1 SGHAT, CDR2 FQNNGV. Trimming stripped 4 bases from V and 5 bases from J, with 20 bases between. The CDR3 is 16 amino acids. The CDR3 DNA reads TGTGCCAGCAGCTCAAAGGGACTCCGTAGAGAGGAGACCCAGTACTTC. It encodes CASSSKGLRREETQYF.

The chain recombines TRBV6-6 with TRBJ2-1; D not certain. Germline lookup yields CDR1 MNHNY and CDR2 SVGAGI (reference sequence). The CDR3 has 14 residues. Trimming removed 7 bases from V and 5 bases from J, with 15 bases in between. CDR3 region: CASTKLYRNNEQFF. The CDR3 DNA reads as TGTGCCAGCACCAAGCTGTATAGAAACAATGAGCAGTTCTTC.

This chain joins TRBV6-5 and TRBJ2-7; TRBD2 is a possible D gene (5 bases). V was trimmed by 2 bases and J by 5 bases, leaving 13 bases between them. CDR3 length: 14 amino acids. Germline CDR1 and CDR2: MNHEY and SVGAGI. This chain's CDR3 is CASSYQFGGDEQYF. The CDR3 DNA reads as TGTGCCAGCAGTTACCAGTTCGGAGGCGACGAGCAGTACTTC.

This chain connects TRBV9 to TRBJ1-2; 8 nucleotides line up with TRBD1. The CDR3 extends over 14 amino acids. The V segment lost 2 bases and the J segment 6 bases; nucleotides outside the gene matches: 6. Germline-derived CDR1 and CDR2 are SGDLS and YYNGEE. CDR3 in amino acids: CASSVSGGANGYTF. In DNA form, the CDR3 reads TGTGCCAGCAGCGTTTCAGGGGGCGCGAATGGCTACACCTTC. Full variable domain (outside the CDR3, taken from reference TRBV9 and TRBJ1-2): DSGVTQTPKHLITATGQRVTLRCSPRSGDLSVYWYQQSLDQGLQFLIQYYNGEERAKGNILERFSAQQFPDLHSELNLSSLELGDSALYFCASSVSGGANGYTFGSGTRLTVV.

The genes are TRBV5-6 and TRBJ1-1, with TRBD1 matching 10 bases. V shed 5 bases, J shed 5 bases, and the junction held 6 bases outside the gene matches. Germline V gives CDR1 SGHDT, CDR2 YYEEEE. This CDR3 comprises 14 residues. This CDR3 is CASSPTGGLTEAFF. The CDR3 nucleotides are TGTGCCAGCAGTCCGACAGGGGGCCTGACTGAAGCTTTCTTT.

V gene TRBV5-1 combines with J gene TRBJ2-7, with D tentatively TRBD1 (6 bases). Per germline, CDR1 SGHRS and CDR2 YFSETQ. The CDR3 runs 15 residues. V lost 6 bases to trimming and J lost 0 bases, with 16 bases between them. CDR3 DNA: TGCGCCAGCACTACAGGGTTTGCACACTCCTACGAGCAGTACTTC. Translated: CASTTGFAHSYEQYF.

The rearrangement links TRBV19 to TRBJ2-5; TRBD2 is a possible D gene (5 bases). Germline loops: CDR1 LNHDA, CDR2 SQIVND (reference sequence). There are 13 residues in the CDR3. Deletions cut 5 bases from V and 9 bases from J, with 16 bases between. The CDR3 DNA is TGTGCCAGTAGTCCCCCTAGCCACGGGGCCCAGTACTTC. Translated, it gives CASSPPSHGAQYF.